The 14 T cell receptor beta chains listed next were all sequenced from one sample in a study of blood T cell repertoires in COVID-19. Method: immunoSEQ multiplex PCR; TCRdb's copy keeps in-frame clones and lacks some. Seen here are about 220,000 clones, around 90% observed once, and the top ten hold approximately 16%. Material: PBMCs or T cells enriched from blood (not recorded which). These receptors all stem from a man between 25 and 39 years old who had been exposed to COVID-19.

The V and J genes are TRBV2 and TRBJ1-2, with D tentatively TRBD1 (5 bases). The V end lost 6 bases, the J end lost 8 bases, and 10 bases lay between the germline ends. CDR1 and CDR2 from the germline V gene are SNHLY and FYNNEI. This CDR3 has 11 amino acids. Written as DNA, the CDR3 is TGTGCCAGCAGGCCCCGACAGGGCTACACCTTC. Amino acid sequence: CASRPRQGYTF.

V and J are TRBV15 and TRBJ2-7, with D perhaps TRBD2 (6 bases). Trimming removed 1 base at V and 5 bases at J, with 12 bases between. The CDR3 consists of 14 residues. Per the germline V gene, CDR1 is LNHNV and CDR2 is YYDKDF (reference sequence). Written as DNA, the CDR3 is TGTGCCACCAGCAGAGGATCGGGGGTAGACGAGCAGTACTTC. Translated, it gives CATSRGSGVDEQYF.

V is TRBV10-3 and J is TRBJ1-4; D uncertain. This CDR3 is 13 amino acids long. The germline V and J ends were trimmed by 2 bases and 6 bases, with 7 bases remaining between them. Germline V gene data show CDR1 as ENHRY and CDR2 as SYGVKD. The CDR3 protein is CAISEGLHEKLFF. The CDR3 DNA is TGTGCCATCAGTGAGGGCCTCCATGAAAAACTGTTTTTT.

The chain links TRBV20-1 to TRBJ1-2; D is undetermined. This CDR3 is built from 11 residues. CDR1 is DFQATT, CDR2 SNEGSKA, per germline (reference sequence). V was cut by 5 bases and J by 8 bases, with 12 bases left in between. In DNA form, the CDR3 reads TGCAGTGCTCCACGGGAATTGGGCTACACCTTC. Translation: CSAPRELGYTF.

The CDR3 is CASSVTSQTAFF. In DNA form, the CDR3 reads TGTGCCAGCAGTGTGACATCCCAGACGGCTTTCTTT. The V and J genes are TRBV2 and TRBJ1-1; D unresolved. Germline V CDR1 and CDR2: SNHLY, FYNNEI. Trimming pared 4 bases from V and 11 bases from J, leaving 14 bases between. The CDR3 length is 12 residues. Full variable domain (missing parts from reference TRBV2 and TRBJ1-1): EPEVTQTPSHQVTQMGQEVILRCVPISNHLYFYWYRQILGQKVEFLVSFYNNEISEKSEIFDDQFSVERPDGSNFTLKIRSTKLEDSAMYFCASSVTSQTAFFGQGTRLTVV.

The CDR3 protein is CASSQEGSTDTQYF. The DNA of the CDR3 is TGCGCCAGCAGCCAAGAGGGCAGCACAGATACGCAGTATTTT. This sequence joins TRBV4-3 and TRBJ2-3, with D hard to call. V was cut by 0 bases and J by 0 bases, with 4 bases left in between. Germline V gives CDR1 LGHNA, CDR2 YSLEER. The CDR3 is 14 residues long.

The rearrangement links TRBV12-3 or TRBV12-4 to TRBJ2-5; TRBD1 might be the D (5 bases). The CDR3 has 13 residues. Trimming took off 6 bases at V and 1 base at J, with 9 bases between the two ends. CDR3 in DNA: TGTGCCAGCAGATTTAGGGGCCAAGAGACCCAGTACTTC. Protein product: CASRFRGQETQYF.

This chain links TRBV6-5 with TRBJ1-1, with 8 nucleotides matching TRBD1. V was clipped by 6 bases and J by 7 bases; unmatched bases: 7. CDR1 is MNHEY and CDR2 is SVGAGI in the germline V gene. The CDR3 is 13 residues long. The CDR3 DNA follows: TGTGCCAGCAGGCAACGGGACAGGAGTGAAGCTTTCTTT. This gives the protein CASRQRDRSEAFF.

The V gene is TRBV30, the J gene TRBJ1-3; 7 positions match TRBD1. V gave up 2 bases and J gave up 4 bases; unmatched junction bases: 5. Germline V gene sequence: CDR1 GTSNPN, CDR2 SVGIG (reference sequence). This CDR3 spans 14 amino acids. The CDR3 region has the DNA TGTGCCTGGAGTTACAGGGGACAGGGAAACACCATATATTTT. Translated: CAWSYRGQGNTIYF.

This clone was seen more than once but under ten times. The rearrangement uses TRBV19 and TRBJ1-5; D call uncertain. CDR3 length equals 16 residues. Trimming cost V 2 bases and J 3 bases, with 14 bases left between them. From germline, CDR1 is LNHDA and CDR2 SQIVND (reference sequence). The CDR3 region is CASSISAVVYNQPQHF. CDR3 nucleotide sequence: TGTGCCAGTAGTATAAGCGCCGTGGTGTACAATCAGCCCCAGCATTTT.

This chain uses TRBV5-1 with TRBJ2-7; the D gene is possibly TRBD1 (6 bases). CDR1 and CDR2 (germline): SGHRS, YFSETQ. The CDR3 contains 13 residues. Trimming shortened V by 2 bases and J by 3 bases, and 9 bases separated the two germline ends. The CDR3, as DNA: TGCGCCAGCAGCTTCCAGGGGATCTACGAGCAGTACTTC. It translates to CASSFQGIYEQYF.

The V and J genes are TRBV24-1 and TRBJ2-5; a weak D match, TRBD2 (5 bases). The CDR3 has 12 amino acids. The ends were cut back, 1 base at V and 7 bases at J, with 6 bases in the middle. The V gene's germline CDR1 is KGHDR and CDR2 SFDVKD. The DNA of the CDR3 is TGTGCCACCAGTGATTTTGGAGGGACCCAGTACTTC. It codes for CATSDFGGTQYF.

For the CDR3, the DNA is TGTGCCACCCAGACAGGCGGTCACACTGAAGCTTTCTTT. Its translation is CATQTGGHTEAFF. The chain is built from TRBV6-6 and TRBJ1-1; D is possibly TRBD1 (6 bases). V was cut by 10 bases and J by 3 bases, with 15 bases left in between. The CDR3 contains 13 residues. The germline V gene has CDR1 MNHNY and CDR2 SVGAGI (reference sequence).

The gene calls are TRBV27 and TRBJ2-7, with 9 bases aligning to TRBD1. The CDR3 runs to 15 residues. V was pared by 5 bases and J by 3 bases, with 8 bases of the junction left unmatched. Germline CDR1 reads MNHEY; CDR2 reads SMNVEV (reference sequence). The CDR3 loop reads CASSRFGQGYYEQYF. The CDR3 region has the DNA TGTGCCAGCAGTCGCTTTGGACAGGGGTACTACGAGCAGTACTTC.